This record concerns one T cell receptor (beta chain) sequence. Its antigen is not identified. The sequencing template was cDNA reverse transcribed from extracted RNA. The table came from immunoSEQ multiplex PCR; TCRdb's copy has only in-frame clones and leaves some out. The sample holds roughly 190,000 clones, roughly 60% seen once. This sample is part of a study of CD8+ T cells in alopecia areata. As for treatment: oral pan-JAK inhibitor, 5-10 mg twice daily. Alopecia areata patients provided lesional scalp punch biopsies and peripheral blood. General study points: Scalp sequencing also captures normal skin's resident alphabeta T cells.

In germline, CDR1 is SGHAT, CDR2 FQNNGV. V lost 5 bases to trimming and J lost 15 bases, with 17 bases between them. The CDR3 loop spans 12 amino acids. The source is a human donor with alopecia areata. The sequencing here drew on CD4+ T cells sorted from blood, taken at week 24, from a patient treated with tofacitinib. The rearrangement uses TRBV11-2 and TRBJ2-1; possibly TRBD2 for D (7 bases). The CDR3 reads CASSPAGAGLFF. Here the CDR3 DNA reads TGTGCCAGCAGCCCCGCGGGGGCGGGTCTGTTCTTC.